This T cell receptor (beta chain) was recorded in a study of technical replicates of blood from several donors. Data came from immunoSEQ multiplex PCR; TCRdb stores just in-frame clones and leaves some out. Among approximately 74,000 clones, 95% to 98% were seen once, and the ten largest hold around 0.16%. Germline V gives CDR1 MGHRA, CDR2 YSYEKL. The CDR3 length is 15 residues. V shed 1 base and J 10 bases; nucleotides not matched to a gene: 9. The TCR originated in a human donor in good health. Sequenced sample: T cells isolated from PBMCs. This rearrangement joins TRBV4-1 to TRBJ2-1; TRBD2 matches at 8 bases. The CDR3 bases are TGCGCCAGCAGCCAAGTGAGCGGGAGAAGTTGGGAGCAGTTCTTC. It encodes CASSQVSGRSWEQFF.